Following are 25 T cell receptor beta chains from one sample sequenced in a study of cytomegalovirus exposure and HLA in healthy donors. Amplification used 60 Vbeta primers and 13 Jbeta primers. Clones were read by immunoSEQ multiplex PCR, and TCRdb kept only the in-frame ones, dropping some. The table records under 200,000 clones, 80% of them present only once. Sequencing input: PBMCs. These receptors all come from a woman aged 45-65 years in good health and CMV-seropositive.

The chain combines TRBV18 with TRBJ2-2; D unclear. Germline lookup yields CDR1 KGHSH and CDR2 LQKENI. Between the trimmed V and J ends, which lost 1 base and 0 bases, there was a span of 6 bases. The CDR3 consists of 15 residues. CDR3 in amino acids: CASSPQLANTGELFF. The DNA for the CDR3 is TGTGCCAGCTCACCACAGCTAGCGAACACCGGGGAGCTGTTTTTT.

This clone was seen once. The chain carries TRBV11-1 and TRBJ2-5, with D possibly TRBD1 on 6 matching bases. CDR3 length: 12 amino acids. V dropped 5 bases and J dropped 4 bases, with 8 bases sitting between them. Germline CDR1 SGHAT, CDR2 FQDESV (reference sequence). CDR3 in DNA: TGTGCCAGCAGCCAGGGGAGAGAGACCCAGTACTTC. Protein product: CASSQGRETQYF. Based on the CDR3 plus reference TRBV11-1 and TRBJ2-5, the full variable domain is EAEVAQSPRYKITEKSQAVAFWCDPISGHATLYWYRQILGQGPELLVQFQDESVVDDSQLPKDRFSAERLKGVDSTLKIQPAELGDSAMYLCASSQGRETQYFGPGTRLLVL.

This chain links TRBV10-3 with TRBJ2-5; 10 nucleotides agree with TRBD2. Germline V gives CDR1 ENHRY, CDR2 SYGVKD. Trimming at V came to 9 bases and at J to 2 bases, leaving 6 bases not matched to a gene. CDR3 length equals 14 residues. The CDR3 spells CAIRSSGGQETQYF. As DNA, the CDR3 is TGTGCCATTAGGAGTAGCGGGGGGCAAGAGACCCAGTACTTC.

This chain uses TRBV30 with TRBJ2-3; no clear D. The germline V gene has CDR1 GTSNPN and CDR2 SVGIG (reference sequence). CDR3 length equals 11 residues. V was shortened by 5 bases and J by 4 bases, with 7 bases between the two germline ends. The CDR3 nucleotides read TGTGCCTGGTCACACGCAGATACGCAGTATTTT. This codes for CAWSHADTQYF.

This clone has just a few counts. The rearrangement links TRBV7-8 to TRBJ2-7; 8 bases are a match to TRBD1. The CDR3 is made up of 15 amino acids. Trimming cost V 7 bases and J 2 bases; bases outside gene matches: 10. The germline CDR1 and CDR2 sequences are SGHVS and FQNEAQ. CDR3 residues: CASTSSGQATYEQYF. As DNA, the CDR3 is TGTGCCAGCACCTCATCGGGACAGGCGACCTACGAGCAGTACTTC.

The chain uses TRBV6-1 and TRBJ2-5, with 11 bases identical to TRBD2. The CDR3 covers 16 residues. The J segment lost 5 bases and the V segment lost 0 bases, leaving 5 bases of the junction unmatched. CDR1 is MNHNS and CDR2 is SASEGT in the germline V gene. CDR3: CASSEASGGVRETQYF. The CDR3 coding sequence is TGTGCCAGCAGTGAAGCTAGCGGGGGGGTGAGGGAGACCCAGTACTTC.

For this clone: This sample also contains other DNA sequences that code for the same CDR3. The J gene is TRBJ2-7, the V gene TRBV11-2; possibly TRBD1 for D (5 bases). Germline CDR1 SGHAT, CDR2 FQNNGV. This CDR3 spans 12 amino acids. The V end was cut by 5 bases, the J end by 7 bases, with 12 bases between. CDR3 nucleotides: TGTGCCAGCAGCAAAGGGGTTTGGGAGCAGTACTTC. Amino acid sequence: CASSKGVWEQYF.

The V and J genes are TRBV28 and TRBJ2-7; 10 nucleotides match TRBD1. Germline CDR1 is MDHEN and CDR2 is SYDVKM. This CDR3 is 15 amino acids long. Trimming took 5 bases from V and 3 from J; bases not matched to a gene: 7. CDR3 sequence (DNA): TGTGCCAGCAGTCGACCGGGACAGGGGATCTACGAGCAGTACTTC. This gives the protein CASSRPGQGIYEQYF.

The chain is built from TRBV7-9 and TRBJ2-7; TRBD1 might be the D (6 bases). Germline V gene data show CDR1 as SEHNR and CDR2 as FQNEAQ (reference sequence). This CDR3 comprises 13 residues. V was cut by 5 bases and J by 4 bases, with 12 bases left in between. CDR3 amino acids: CASSDQTGYEQYF. CDR3 DNA: TGTGCCAGCAGCGATCAAACAGGGTACGAGCAGTACTTC.

In this sample, this clone turned up a few times. The V and J genes are TRBV6-5 and TRBJ2-5; 9 bases align to TRBD2. V was pared by 2 bases and J by 3 bases, with 1 base of the junction left unmatched. This CDR3 is 14 amino acids long. Germline V gene data show CDR1 as MNHEY and CDR2 as SVGAGI. The CDR3 coding sequence is TGTGCCAGCAGTTACGCTAGCGGGGAAGAGACCCAGTACTTC. It encodes CASSYASGEETQYF.

This chain joins TRBV5-1 and TRBJ1-1; D unresolved. The CDR3 has 13 residues. Trimming stripped 4 bases from V and 1 base from J, with 8 bases between. Looked up from germline, CDR1 is SGHRS and CDR2 is YFSETQ. In DNA form, the CDR3 reads TGCGCCAGCAGCGACCGGAGGAACACTGAAGCTTTCTTT. Translation gives CASSDRRNTEAFF.

This sequence joins TRBV30 and TRBJ2-7; D is perhaps TRBD2 (6 bases). The CDR3 length is 16 residues. The V and J ends lost 0 bases and 1 base respectively, with 16 bases between them. CDR1 GTSNPN and CDR2 SVGIG come from the germline V gene (reference sequence). This chain's CDR3 is CAWSVRGGKGSYEQYF. The DNA of the CDR3 is TGTGCCTGGAGTGTACGTGGGGGGAAGGGTTCCTACGAGCAGTACTTC.

The chain is built from TRBV4-2 and TRBJ2-7; D perhaps matches TRBD1 (6 bases). The V end lost 0 bases, the J end lost 0 bases, and 9 bases lay between the germline ends. Germline V gene sequence: CDR1 LGHNA, CDR2 YNFKEQ. The CDR3 consists of 15 residues. In nucleotides, the CDR3 is TGTGCCAGCAGCCAAGAGTACAGGGACTCCTACGAGCAGTACTTC. Translation gives CASSQEYRDSYEQYF.

The chain uses TRBV5-5 and TRBJ2-7, with TRBD2 matching 7 bases. The germline V gene has CDR1 SGHKS and CDR2 YYEKEE (reference sequence). The V segment lost 7 bases and the J segment 6 bases; nucleotides outside the gene matches: 16. The CDR3 has 15 residues. The CDR3 sequence is CASFSSMGPGGEQYF. CDR3 bases: TGTGCCAGCTTCTCCTCTATGGGGCCGGGGGGCGAGCAGTACTTC.

This CDR3 is CASRGLGPGGNTIYF. CDR3 nucleotide sequence: TGTGCCAGCAGGGGACTAGGCCCCGGCGGGAACACCATATATTTT. The chain links TRBV25-1 to TRBJ1-3, with a weak D call TRBD1 (5 bases). The germline gives CDR1 MGHDK, CDR2 SYGVNS. V was pared by 6 bases and J by 7 bases, with 19 bases between. This CDR3 contains 15 residues. The variable domain in full, with the rest retrieved from reference TRBV25-1 and TRBJ1-3, is EADIYQTPRYLVIGTGKKITLECSQTMGHDKMYWYQQDPGMELHLIHYSYGVNSTEKGDLSSESTVSRIRTEHFPLTLESARPSHTSQYLCASRGLGPGGNTIYFGEGSWLTVV.

The V call is TRBV27, the J call TRBJ2-6, with TRBD2 as a possible D gene (5 bases). V shed 8 bases and J shed 2 bases, with 10 bases lying between them. The CDR3 covers 14 residues. The germline V gene encodes CDR1 MNHEY and CDR2 SMNVEV (reference sequence). The CDR3 spells CASRRGTGANVLTF. The CDR3 DNA reads TGTGCCAGCCGAAGAGGGACTGGGGCCAACGTCCTGACTTTC.

This chain uses TRBV5-1 with TRBJ2-2; D may be TRBD1 (5 bases). The CDR3 loop spans 15 amino acids. V dropped 5 bases and J dropped 4 bases, with 15 bases sitting between them. Germline V gene data show CDR1 as SGHRS and CDR2 as YFSETQ. CDR3 DNA: TGCGCCAGCAGTTTGTTTACAGGATTCACCGGGGAGCTGTTTTTT. Translation: CASSLFTGFTGELFF.

This clone came up a few times. The rearrangement joins TRBV5-1 to TRBJ2-7; 8 bases are shared with TRBD2. This CDR3 contains 19 residues. Germline loops: CDR1 SGHRS, CDR2 YFSETQ. J gave up 4 bases and V 5 bases, and 23 bases lay outside the gene matches. Here the CDR3 reads CASSGKGRGAGGRWYEQYF. CDR3 DNA sequence: TGCGCCAGCAGTGGGAAAGGGCGGGGGGCCGGGGGACGTTGGTACGAGCAGTACTTC. The full variable domain, rest sourced from reference TRBV5-1 and TRBJ2-7, is KAGVTQTPRYLIKTRGQQVTLSCSPISGHRSVSWYQQTPGQGLQFLFEYFSETQRNKGNFPGRFSGRQFSNSRSEMNVSTLELGDSALYLCASSGKGRGAGGRWYEQYFGPGTRLTVT.

The chain recombines TRBV29-1 with TRBJ1-2; D may be TRBD1 (5 bases). The V end was cut by 0 bases, the J end by 4 bases, with 12 bases between. Germline V gene data show CDR1 as SQVTM and CDR2 as ANQGSEA. The CDR3 loop spans 14 amino acids. This CDR3 is CSVEDRGGSYGYTF. The CDR3 nucleotides read TGCAGCGTTGAAGACCGGGGGGGGAGCTATGGCTACACCTTC.

This clone was observed a few times. The gene calls are TRBV6-5 and TRBJ1-1; D is perhaps TRBD1 (5 bases). The V and J ends lost 3 bases and 8 bases respectively, with 19 bases between them. Germline V gene lookup returns CDR1 MNHEY and CDR2 SVGAGI. CDR3 length: 15 amino acids. The CDR3: CASSYSPNGGDEAFF. CDR3 in DNA: TGTGCCAGCAGTTATTCCCCCAACGGGGGGGACGAAGCTTTCTTT.

The rearrangement joins TRBV18 to TRBJ2-1; possibly TRBD2 for D (6 bases). Germline CDR1 and CDR2: KGHSH and LQKENI. V was shortened by 6 bases and J by 0 bases, with 12 bases between the two germline ends. CDR3 length equals 15 residues. The CDR3 here is CASSPGLNSYNEQFF. The DNA of the CDR3 is TGTGCCAGCTCCCCGGGACTTAACTCCTACAATGAGCAGTTCTTC.

The chain carries TRBV19 and TRBJ2-5; 9 positions match TRBD1. The length of the CDR3 is 17 residues. Germline V lookup: CDR1 LNHDA, CDR2 SQIVND (reference sequence). The V gene end was trimmed by 5 bases and the J gene end by 3 bases; junction bases not matched to a gene: 13. In DNA form, the CDR3 reads TGTGCCAGTAGTCGATTGAAAGGGACAGGGAACGAAGAGACCCAGTACTTC. Protein sequence: CASSRLKGTGNEETQYF.

The V and J genes are TRBV28 and TRBJ2-4; D unclear. The CDR3 totals 12 residues. CDR1 is MDHEN, CDR2 SYDVKM, per germline. V dropped 1 base and J dropped 8 bases, with 6 bases sitting between them. As DNA, the CDR3 is TGTGCCAGCAGTTTATTACTGGACATTCAGTACTTC. Translated: CASSLLLDIQYF. Filled out from reference TRBV28 and TRBJ2-4, the complete variable domain reads DVKVTQSSRYLVKRTGEKVFLECVQDMDHENMFWYRQDPGLGLRLIYFSYDVKMKEKGDIPEGYSVSREKKERFSLILESASTNQTSMYLCASSLLLDIQYFGAGTRLSVL.

The chain carries TRBV4-3 and TRBJ2-3; the D is unclear. Trimming removed 0 bases from V and 2 bases from J, with 6 bases in between. CDR1 LGHNA and CDR2 YSLEER come from the germline V gene. CDR3 size: 14 residues. In DNA form, the CDR3 reads TGCGCCAGCAGCCAAGATCGAGTCACAGATACGCAGTATTTT. It yields the protein CASSQDRVTDTQYF.

Only a few counts were recorded for this clone. J is TRBJ2-5 and V is TRBV6-5, with D possibly being TRBD1 (5 bases). Germline CDR1 and CDR2: MNHEY and SVGAGI. CDR3 length: 15 amino acids. V gave up 7 bases and J gave up 5 bases, with 20 bases separating them. The DNA of the CDR3 is TGTGCCAGCACCACCACCCCCGACAGCTCGGAGACCCAGTACTTC. Translation: CASTTTPDSSETQYF.